This TCR beta chain was documented in a study of read filtering for tumor transcriptome and immune sequencing. Background on the study: R-ISS stage counts were 8 or 9 for I, roughly 16 for II, roughly seven for III.

Points from the study as a whole: IR-seq captured clonotypes deeper and more reliably than RNA-seq. IR-seq and RNA-seq agreed better without single-read clonotypes.

The CDR3 contains 12 residues. CDR1 SQVTM and CDR2 ANQGSEA come from the germline V gene. Between the trimmed V and J ends, which lost 6 bases and 1 base, there was a span of 8 bases. The table lists this clonotype with many counts. Its antigen is not identified. Every patient had bone marrow sampled while the disease was active. This library used roughly 400 ng RNA and molecular barcoded adaptors spanning alpha/delta and beta/gamma chains. MiXCR, applied by TCRdb to the reads, yields one record per CDR3 protein. Of under 150,000 distinct CDR3 sequences detected, approximately 13% appear once; the ten largest clones hold just under 8.5%.

The chain joins TRBV29-1 to TRBJ2-3, with unresolved D. The TCR comes from a donor aged 40 or older with multiple myeloma. The material sequenced was a population of CD138-negative cells sorted from bone marrow. The CDR3, as DNA: TGCAGCGTATCTGCGGGCACAGATACGCAGTATTTT. Protein: CSVSAGTDTQYF.